The TCR beta chain described here comes from a study of coeliac disease. Study-wide background: Coeliac patients had active, refractory type I, or gluten-free-diet-controlled disease. Study-wide results and limits: Lamina propria and intraepithelial cell fractions may contain each other's cells. TRB repertoires were largely private, with most amino acid sequences found in only one sample. Control samples showed higher TRB and TRG clonality than intraepithelial and lamina propria samples in active celiac disease.

The germline V gene has CDR1 MDHEN and CDR2 SYDVKM. Trimming removed 8 bases at V and 0 bases at J, with 10 bases between. The length of the CDR3 is 14 residues. This clone has a handful of counts. No antigen is known for it. Produced via immunoSEQ multiplex PCR; TCRdb's table is partial and in-frame only. The data hold around 6,500 clones, with approximately 70% observed a single time. The rearrangement joins TRBV28 to TRBJ2-2, with TRBD1 as a possible D gene (6 bases). The TCR sequence derives from a woman aged 18-29 years with active celiac disease. Material: lamina propria lymphocytes from the gut. CDR3 sequence: CASVDSSNTGELFF. The CDR3 DNA follows: TGTGCCAGCGTGGACAGTTCGAACACCGGGGAGCTGTTTTTT.